These 30 T cell receptor beta chains originate from one sample sequenced in a study of blood T cell repertoires in COVID-19. The table came from immunoSEQ multiplex PCR; TCRdb's copy has only in-frame clones and leaves some out. The repertoire holds 270,000 or so clones, with around 91% as singletons. Sequencing used peripheral blood. Receptors were obtained from a woman aged 55-69 years with COVID-19, enrolled during active disease.

This clone was seen a few times. The rearrangement joins TRBV2 to TRBJ1-2; a possible D gene is TRBD1 (5 bases). The CDR3 consists of 13 residues. V lost 8 bases and J 2 bases, leaving 12 bases between the germline ends. The germline V gene has CDR1 SNHLY and CDR2 FYNNEI. The CDR3: CASSLGGNYGYTF. The CDR3 DNA is TGTGCCAGCTCGCTGGGGGGAAACTATGGCTACACCTTC.

The chain is built from TRBV5-5 and TRBJ2-5, with unresolved D. The CDR3 is 14 amino acids. Trimming left V 4 bases short and J 3 bases short, with 13 bases between. The germline V gene has CDR1 SGHKS and CDR2 YYEKEE (reference sequence). DNA for the CDR3: TGTGCCAGCAGCCACGGTGTGGGCGAAGAGACCCAGTACTTC. It encodes CASSHGVGEETQYF.

V usage is TRBV9 and J usage is TRBJ1-1; D is perhaps TRBD1 (6 bases). CDR3 length equals 14 residues. The V gene's germline CDR1 is SGDLS and CDR2 YYNGEE. The germline V and J ends were trimmed by 2 bases and 1 base, with 9 bases remaining between them. For the CDR3, the DNA is TGTGCCAGCAGCGTGGGACACGGGAACACTGAAGCTTTCTTT. It specifies CASSVGHGNTEAFF.

This chain uses TRBV24-1 with TRBJ2-2; D might be TRBD2 (5 bases). The germline V gene has CDR1 KGHDR and CDR2 SFDVKD. Trimming took 2 bases from V and 6 from J, leaving 12 bases between them. CDR3 length: 15 residues. CDR3 in amino acids: CATSDWRPSPGELFF. CDR3 DNA: TGTGCCACCAGTGATTGGAGGCCATCACCCGGGGAGCTGTTTTTT.

This chain connects TRBV3-1 (or the pseudogene TRBV3-2) to TRBJ2-3, with 9 positions matching TRBD2. CDR3 length: 17 amino acids. Germline V CDR1 and CDR2: LGHDT, YNNKEL (reference sequence). J was trimmed by 0 bases and V by 0 bases; bases with no gene match: 4. CDR3 nucleotides: TGTGCCAGCAGCCAAGATGGCGGGGGGGGGAGCACAGATACGCAGTATTTT. Protein sequence: CASSQDGGGGSTDTQYF.

V is TRBV5-1 and J is TRBJ1-6; D is undetermined. Between the trimmed V and J ends, which lost 0 bases and 11 bases, there was a span of 12 bases. CDR1 and CDR2 from the germline V gene are SGHRS and YFSETQ. The length of the CDR3 is 14 residues. The CDR3 spells CASSLDRGFPPLHF. In DNA form, the CDR3 reads TGCGCCAGCAGCTTGGATCGGGGTTTCCCACCCCTCCACTTT.

The chain employs TRBV2 and TRBJ1-5; D is perhaps TRBD1 (5 bases). V lost 4 bases and J lost 5, with 12 bases in between. Germline CDR1 reads SNHLY; CDR2 reads FYNNEI. The CDR3 sequence is 14 residues long. CDR3 DNA: TGTGCCAGCAGTGCCAGGGTAGACTATCAGCCCCAGCATTTT. As protein: CASSARVDYQPQHF. The variable domain in full, with the rest retrieved from reference TRBV2 and TRBJ1-5, is EPEVTQTPSHQVTQMGQEVILRCVPISNHLYFYWYRQILGQKVEFLVSFYNNEISEKSEIFDDQFSVERPDGSNFTLKIRSTKLEDSAMYFCASSARVDYQPQHFGDGTRLSIL.

The chain combines TRBV11-2 with TRBJ2-5, with D possibly being TRBD2 (6 bases). This CDR3 comprises 14 residues. Germline V CDR1 and CDR2: SGHAT, FQNNGV. Trimming shortened V by 7 bases and J by 2 bases, and 14 bases separated the two germline ends. CDR3 sequence reads: CASTAGGEQETQYF. CDR3 nucleotides: TGTGCCAGCACCGCTGGCGGGGAGCAAGAGACCCAGTACTTC.

The chain combines TRBV7-9 with TRBJ2-7; perhaps TRBD2 as D (7 bases). V was shortened by 10 bases and J by 3 bases, with 19 bases between the two germline ends. This CDR3 contains 14 residues. CDR1 and CDR2 (germline): SEHNR, FQNEAQ (reference sequence). The CDR3 spells CATEWGGGSYEQYF. CDR3 nucleotides: TGTGCCACCGAATGGGGGGGCGGGAGCTACGAGCAGTACTTC.

The V gene is TRBV11-2, the J gene TRBJ2-5; D may be TRBD2 (5 bases). Germline V gene sequence: CDR1 SGHAT, CDR2 FQNNGV. Trimming shortened V by 4 bases and J by 5 bases, and 8 bases separated the two germline ends. This CDR3 contains 12 residues. CDR3 amino acids: CASSSSGETQYF. CDR3 sequence (DNA): TGTGCCAGCAGCTCCTCGGGGGAGACCCAGTACTTC.

This clone was recorded once. This chain uses TRBV27 with TRBJ1-5, with TRBD1 matching over 7 bases. Germline-derived CDR1 and CDR2 are MNHEY and SMNVEV (reference sequence). Trimming cost V 6 bases and J 6 bases; bases outside gene matches: 8. The CDR3 loop spans 14 amino acids. CDR3 DNA: TGTGCCAGCAGGACAGGGTCCATCGCTCAGCCCCAGCATTTT. As protein: CASRTGSIAQPQHF.

The genes are TRBV4-1 and TRBJ1-1; 9 nucleotides agree with TRBD1. V trimming: 3 bases; J trimming: 5 bases; junction bases outside the gene matches: 4. Germline assignment: CDR1 MGHRA and CDR2 YSYEKL. This CDR3 region has 14 residues. For the CDR3, the DNA is TGCGCCAGCAGCCATCGACAGGGGGATACTGAAGCTTTCTTT. Its translation: CASSHRQGDTEAFF.

This chain joins TRBV7-9 and TRBJ1-2, with TRBD1 matching over 9 bases. CDR1 and CDR2 from the germline V gene are SEHNR and FQNEAQ (reference sequence). The CDR3 spans 14 residues. The J segment lost 5 bases and the V segment lost 2 bases, leaving 3 bases of the junction unmatched. CDR3 DNA: TGTGCCAGCAGCTTATCGGACAGGGGATATGGCTACACCTTC. It codes for CASSLSDRGYGYTF.

This chain uses TRBV27 with TRBJ2-1; 11 bases map to TRBD2. Per the germline V gene, CDR1 is MNHEY and CDR2 is SMNVEV (reference sequence). The CDR3 loop spans 15 amino acids. Trimming cost V 6 bases and J 6 bases; bases outside gene matches: 7. Here the CDR3 DNA reads TGTGCCAGCAGCCTCTTTAGCGGGGGGGCCAATGAGCAGTTCTTC. Translating it yields CASSLFSGGANEQFF.

In DNA form, the CDR3 reads TGTGCCAGCAGCCCCCGAGCGGGGAAAGAGACCCAGTACTTC. Its translation: CASSPRAGKETQYF. J is TRBJ2-5 and V is TRBV9; 7 bases are a match to TRBD2. Germline assignment: CDR1 SGDLS and CDR2 YYNGEE. The CDR3 spans 14 residues. The V segment lost 4 bases and the J segment 3 bases; nucleotides outside the gene matches: 6.

The sample holds one count of this clone. This sequence joins TRBV2 and TRBJ1-2, with D tentatively TRBD1 (5 bases). Between the trimmed V and J ends, which lost 4 bases and 8 bases, there was a span of 14 bases. The CDR3 runs to 13 residues. Germline V gene data show CDR1 as SNHLY and CDR2 as FYNNEI. CDR3 nucleotides: TGTGCCAGCAGTGCTAAGACAGTGACCGGCTACACCTTC. Its protein is CASSAKTVTGYTF.

V is TRBV25-1 and J is TRBJ2-7; 8 bases line up with TRBD2. V shed 6 bases and J 6 bases; nucleotides not matched to a gene: 4. This CDR3 is 12 amino acids long. Germline V gene lookup returns CDR1 MGHDK and CDR2 SYGVNS. The CDR3 nucleotides read TGTGCCAGCAGACGGGAGGGGGGCGAGCAGTACTTC. This gives the protein CASRREGGEQYF.

The chain carries TRBV7-6 and TRBJ2-5, with D perhaps TRBD1 (6 bases). The CDR3 length is 15 residues. The V end lost 4 bases, the J end lost 4 bases, and 16 bases lay between the germline ends. Germline assignment: CDR1 SGHVS and CDR2 FNYEAQ. CDR3 sequence: CASSSFTGSGETQYF. The DNA of the CDR3 is TGTGCCAGCAGCTCATTTACAGGGAGCGGAGAGACCCAGTACTTC.

V and J are TRBV6-1 and TRBJ1-4; 10 nucleotides agree with TRBD1. Per germline, CDR1 MNHNS and CDR2 SASEGT. This CDR3 spans 17 amino acids. V dropped 4 bases and J dropped 9; count of bases not matched to a gene: 14. CDR3 region: CASSVGTGVGVNQKLFF. As DNA, the CDR3 is TGTGCCAGCAGTGTTGGGACAGGGGTGGGGGTAAATCAAAAACTGTTTTTT.

This clone was seen once. This chain links TRBV25-1 with TRBJ1-2; D is perhaps TRBD1 (5 bases). CDR1 is MGHDK, CDR2 SYGVNS, per germline. The CDR3 covers 14 residues. V lost 4 bases to trimming and J lost 8 bases, with 17 bases between them. The CDR3 coding sequence is TGTGCCAGCAGTGGCGGGGCCCCATCTTGGGGCTACACCTTC. Translation: CASSGGAPSWGYTF.

The gene calls are TRBV18 and TRBJ1-1, with D unclear. Trimming took 3 bases from V and 3 from J, leaving 8 bases between them. CDR1 and CDR2 (germline): KGHSH, LQKENI. The CDR3 consists of 13 residues. This chain's CDR3 is CASSPRLDTEAFF. Here the CDR3 DNA reads TGTGCCAGCTCACCGCGGCTGGACACTGAAGCTTTCTTT.

The CDR3 here is CSARAGANYGYTF. The CDR3 DNA reads as TGCAGTGCTCGTGCGGGAGCTAACTATGGCTACACCTTC. The chain employs TRBV20-1 and TRBJ1-2; D is undetermined. This CDR3 is 13 amino acids long. V was cut by 5 bases and J by 0 bases, with 10 bases left in between. The germline V gene has CDR1 DFQATT and CDR2 SNEGSKA (reference sequence).

The chain is built from TRBV7-3 and TRBJ2-4; D possibly corresponds to TRBD1 (5 bases). The CDR3 length is 13 residues. The germline V gene has CDR1 SGHTA and CDR2 FQGTGA. Trimming shortened V by 0 bases and J by 16 bases, and 16 bases separated the two germline ends. DNA of the CDR3: TGTGCCAGCAGCTTAACGGTTACAGGCCAGCCTTACTTC. It codes for CASSLTVTGQPYF.

This clone was detected a few times. The chain carries TRBV6-4 and TRBJ1-3; a weak D match, TRBD1 (6 bases). Trimming removed 6 bases at V and 1 base at J, with 19 bases between. Germline V gene data show CDR1 as MRHNA and CDR2 as SNTAGT. The CDR3 is made up of 17 amino acids. The CDR3 sequence is CASRHRGQPRSGNTIYF. DNA for the CDR3: TGTGCCAGCAGACACCGCGGACAGCCGAGATCTGGAAACACCATATATTTT.

The rearrangement uses TRBV5-1 and TRBJ1-2; 10 bases fit TRBD1. V gave up 4 bases and J gave up 7 bases; unmatched junction bases: 10. Germline V gene data show CDR1 as SGHRS and CDR2 as YFSETQ. This CDR3 is 15 amino acids long. CDR3 nucleotides: TGCGCCAGCAGCCCCAGACAGGGGGCGATAGGTGGCTACACCTTC. This encodes CASSPRQGAIGGYTF.

The V and J genes are TRBV12-3 or TRBV12-4 and TRBJ1-5; no definite D call. Trimming stripped 6 bases from V and 8 bases from J, with 8 bases between. The CDR3 spans 11 residues. Written as DNA, the CDR3 is TGTGCCAGCAGCCGCGATGAGCCCCAGCATTTT. Amino acid sequence: CASSRDEPQHF.

The chain joins TRBV7-2 to TRBJ2-3, with D tentatively TRBD2 (6 bases). V shed 6 bases and J shed 2 bases, with 18 bases lying between them. CDR1 and CDR2 from the germline V gene are SGHTA and FQGNSA. This CDR3 has 16 amino acids. The CDR3 DNA reads TGTGCCAGCAGGTACCCAGGGACTGGGGACACAGATACGCAGTATTTT. Amino acid sequence: CASRYPGTGDTDTQYF.

V usage is TRBV5-1 and J usage is TRBJ1-1; D unresolved. The length of the CDR3 is 13 residues. CDR1 and CDR2 (germline): SGHRS, YFSETQ. V gave up 0 bases and J gave up 12 bases, with 15 bases separating them. The CDR3 coding sequence is TGCGCCAGCAGCTTGGAAAATCAGGTTAGGACTTTCTTT. Its translation: CASSLENQVRTFF.

The rearrangement joins TRBV7-2 to TRBJ1-2; D remains ambiguous. Germline lookup yields CDR1 SGHTA and CDR2 FQGNSA. The CDR3 loop spans 16 amino acids. V shed 2 bases and J shed 3 bases, with 16 bases lying between them. The DNA for the CDR3 is TGTGCCAGCAGCTTACACCCTTCAAGCGGGGACTATGGCTACACCTTC. Protein sequence: CASSLHPSSGDYGYTF.

The chain employs TRBV2 and TRBJ1-1; 9 bases align to TRBD1. CDR1 and CDR2 (germline): SNHLY, FYNNEI. Germline trimming cut 6 bases from V and 4 bases from J; bases unmatched to any gene: 6. The length of the CDR3 is 14 residues. The CDR3 loop is CASSGRDRATEAFF. CDR3 DNA sequence: TGTGCCAGCAGCGGGCGGGACAGGGCCACTGAAGCTTTCTTT.